These 5 T cell receptor beta chains share one sample of origin, sequenced in a study of blood T cell repertoires in COVID-19. Sequencing was performed with immunoSEQ multiplex PCR; in TCRdb, only in-frame clones are kept and a portion is missing. The table records tens of thousands of clones, approximately 79% of them present only once. Sequenced material: peripheral blood. The receptors originated from a woman at least 80 years old with active or convalescent COVID-19.

The rearrangement uses TRBV13 and TRBJ2-6, with D perhaps matching TRBD2 (6 bases). The CDR3 contains 16 residues. The V gene lost 5 bases and the J gene lost 1 base, with 12 bases spanning the gap. CDR1 PRHDT and CDR2 FYEKMQ come from the germline V gene (reference sequence). This CDR3 is CASSRGGISGANVLTF. The CDR3, as DNA: TGTGCCAGCAGCCGGGGAGGTATTTCTGGGGCCAACGTCCTGACTTTC. The full variable domain, in which reference TRBV13 and TRBJ2-6 provide the parts outside the CDR3, is AAGVIQSPRHLIKEKRETATLKCYPIPRHDTVYWYQQGPGQDPQFLISFYEKMQSDKGSIPDRFSAQQFSDYHSELNMSSLELGDSALYFCASSRGGISGANVLTFGAGSRLTVL.

The chain joins TRBV10-1 to TRBJ2-3; 8 bases map to TRBD2. This CDR3 is built from 17 residues. Germline CDR1 is WNHNN and CDR2 is SYGVQD (reference sequence). V shed 3 bases and J 0 bases; nucleotides not matched to a gene: 8. The CDR3 DNA reads TGCGCCAGCAGTGACCCCGGAGCGGGGGCCAGCACAGATACGCAGTATTTT. It specifies CASSDPGAGASTDTQYF.

The J gene is TRBJ1-2, the V gene TRBV10-3; maybe TRBD1 (6 bases). V lost 10 bases and J 0 bases, leaving 15 bases between the germline ends. The CDR3 is made up of 14 amino acids. CDR1 and CDR2 (germline): ENHRY, SYGVKD. For the CDR3, the DNA is TGTGCCACGGGCGGGGGGGCATCTAACTATGGCTACACCTTC. This translates into CATGGGASNYGYTF.

The V gene is TRBV7-2, the J gene TRBJ1-1; possible D gene TRBD1, 5 bases. Germline V CDR1 and CDR2: SGHTA, FQGNSA. The ends were cut back, 0 bases at V and 5 bases at J, with 7 bases in the middle. This CDR3 is 13 amino acids long. CDR3 protein: CASSLAWTTEAFF. The CDR3 nucleotides read TGTGCCAGCAGCTTAGCGTGGACAACTGAAGCTTTCTTT.

CDR3 in amino acids: CASSYSLTQETQYF. CDR3 nucleotide sequence: TGTGCCAGCAGTTACTCGTTGACACAAGAGACCCAGTACTTC. The chain uses TRBV6-5 and TRBJ2-5, with D hard to call. V was shortened by 0 bases and J by 2 bases, with 7 bases between the two germline ends. Looked up from germline, CDR1 is MNHEY and CDR2 is SVGAGI. The CDR3 contains 14 residues.